The 2 T cell receptor beta chains reported below all come from one sample, sequenced in a study of regulatory T cells in long-lasting Graves disease. Arm-PCR of CDR3 regions and iRepertoire HTBI primers were the basis on which TCR beta libraries were built. TCRdb independently ran MiXCR on the multiplex PCR reads; one entry per CDR3 protein. The table has roughly 350,000 distinct CDR3 sequences, 15% to 20% seen once. The time point here: newly diagnosed GD, antithyroid drugs for less than 3 months. Generation of the TCR library employed RNA extracted from PBMCs. These data were likewise used in another study, on T cells in Graves' hyperthyroidism and ophthalmopathy.

Here the sequenced sample was peripheral blood mononuclear cells (PBMCs), taken at new diagnosis, from a patient treated with antithyroid drugs. The receptors originated from a man aged 35-49 years with Graves disease.

In its sample, this clonotype was seen many times. V gene TRBV2 combines with J gene TRBJ2-5; no definite D call. Germline-derived CDR1 and CDR2 are SNHLY and FYNNEI. This CDR3 is 12 amino acids long. Trimming shortened V by 5 bases and J by 3 bases, and 7 bases separated the two germline ends. CDR3 loop: CASSNAEETQYF. For the CDR3, the DNA is TGTGCCAGCAGTAATGCAGAAGAGACCCAGTACTTC.

This clonotype has at least ten counts. The CDR3: CASSLGYGGAINEQFF. In DNA form, the CDR3 reads TGTGCCAGCAGCTTAGGGTACGGGGGGGCCATCAATGAGCAGTTCTTC. The chain has TRBV7-8 and TRBJ2-1; 8 bases agree with TRBD2. The CDR3 sequence is 16 residues long. Germline CDR1 SGHVS, CDR2 FQNEAQ. Trimming cost V 1 base and J 6 bases; bases outside gene matches: 8.